The table lists the clone carrying this TCR beta chain with many counts. The data were taken from a study of T cells after yellow fever vaccination. TCRdb independently ran MiXCR on the 5' RACE reads; one entry per CDR3 protein. In the table there are about 400,000 distinct CDR3 sequences, approximately 5.7% of which are singletons. V lost 1 base and J 2 bases, leaving 18 bases between the germline ends. Germline V gene data show CDR1 as LGHNA and CDR2 as YSLEER. This CDR3 is 17 amino acids long. The source was PBMCs, collected 5 days after the yellow fever booster vaccination. The receptor comes from a man aged 30 to 39 who received the YFV17D yellow fever vaccine. V is TRBV4-3 and J is TRBJ2-7; either TRBD1 or TRBD2 may fit D (6 bases each). CDR3 region: CASSQVFPTEGAYEQYF. The DNA of the CDR3 is TGCGCCAGCAGCCAAGTTTTTCCGACGGAGGGGGCCTACGAGCAGTACTTC.